A single sample is the source of the 21 T cell receptor beta chains below, sequenced in a study of blood T cell repertoires in COVID-19. Assay used: immunoSEQ multiplex PCR; TCRdb lists only in-frame clones, some missing. The data contain about 170,000 clones, about 82% of them seen just once; the ten biggest clones take up 7.5% to 10%. The material sequenced was peripheral blood. These TCRs come from a woman of 80 years or more with COVID-19, enrolled during active disease.

This clone was seen only a few times. This rearrangement joins TRBV14 to TRBJ1-1; TRBD1 matches at 7 bases. Germline V gene lookup returns CDR1 SGHDN and CDR2 FVKESK. The CDR3 is 13 amino acids. V shed 6 bases, J shed 5 bases, and the junction held 6 bases outside the gene matches. CDR3: CASSRQGRTEAFF. In DNA, the CDR3 is TGTGCCAGCAGTAGACAGGGAAGGACTGAAGCTTTCTTT.

The chain has TRBV12-3 or TRBV12-4 and TRBJ1-1; no clear D gene. The V end lost 5 bases, the J end lost 4 bases, and 11 bases lay between the germline ends. The CDR3 runs 13 residues. For the CDR3, the DNA is TGTGCCAGCAGTCCGAGCGCGGGCACTGAAGCTTTCTTT. Translated: CASSPSAGTEAFF.

The rearrangement joins TRBV3-1 (or the pseudogene TRBV3-2) to TRBJ1-4; D possibly corresponds to TRBD1 (5 bases). Trimming removed 4 bases from V and 8 bases from J, with 17 bases in between. The CDR3 sequence is 15 residues long. The V gene's germline CDR1 is LGHDT and CDR2 YNNKEL (reference sequence). In DNA form, the CDR3 reads TGTGCCAGCAGCCTAAGGGGTCCTGGCCAAGAAAAACTGTTTTTT. Translating gives CASSLRGPGQEKLFF.

The genes are TRBV19 and TRBJ2-2; possible D gene TRBD1, 6 bases. Trimming took 3 bases from V and 4 from J, leaving 12 bases between them. The V gene's germline CDR1 is LNHDA and CDR2 SQIVND (reference sequence). The CDR3 totals 15 residues. CDR3 DNA: TGTGCCAGTAGTATTGGGGGCGGTGGCACCGGGGAGCTGTTTTTT. This encodes CASSIGGGGTGELFF. Full variable domain (missing parts from reference TRBV19 and TRBJ2-2): DGGITQSPKYLFRKEGQNVTLSCEQNLNHDAMYWYRQDPGQGLRLIYYSQIVNDFQKGDIAEGYSVSREKKESFPLTVTSAQKNPTAFYLCASSIGGGGTGELFFGEGSRLTVL.

Regarding this clone: The same CDR3 is also encoded by other DNA sequences in this sample. V is TRBV7-9 and J is TRBJ2-5, with 7 nucleotides matching TRBD1. The V gene's germline CDR1 is SEHNR and CDR2 FQNEAQ (reference sequence). The length of the CDR3 is 14 residues. V trimming: 1 base; J trimming: 1 base; junction bases outside the gene matches: 0. The CDR3: CASSLGQGQETQYF. In DNA form, the CDR3 reads TGTGCCAGCAGCTTAGGACAGGGCCAAGAGACCCAGTACTTC.

DNA for the CDR3: TGTGCCAGCAGCTTAGGACAGTCAACACCCCTCCACTTT. It translates to CASSLGQSTPLHF. The chain links TRBV7-9 to TRBJ1-6; D perhaps matches TRBD1 (5 bases). The CDR3 loop spans 13 amino acids. Trimming cost V 1 base and J 11 bases, with 9 bases left between them. Germline V gives CDR1 SEHNR, CDR2 FQNEAQ (reference sequence).

The rearrangement uses TRBV5-1 and TRBJ1-1; TRBD1 might be the D (6 bases). Trimming cost V 2 bases and J 7 bases, with 18 bases left between them. Germline CDR1 is SGHRS and CDR2 is YFSETQ. The CDR3 totals 15 residues. CDR3 sequence reads: CASSLGGQLPFEAFF. DNA of the CDR3: TGCGCCAGCAGCTTAGGTGGACAGCTACCCTTTGAAGCTTTCTTT.

The gene calls are TRBV9 and TRBJ2-3; possible D gene TRBD1, 6 bases. Germline CDR1 is SGDLS and CDR2 is YYNGEE. CDR3 length: 15 residues. V was pared by 2 bases and J by 4 bases, with 14 bases between. The CDR3 is CASSVDPGQSDTQYF. Here the CDR3 DNA reads TGTGCCAGCAGCGTCGACCCGGGACAATCAGATACGCAGTATTTT. Filled out from reference TRBV9 and TRBJ2-3, the complete variable domain reads DSGVTQTPKHLITATGQRVTLRCSPRSGDLSVYWYQQSLDQGLQFLIQYYNGEERAKGNILERFSAQQFPDLHSELNLSSLELGDSALYFCASSVDPGQSDTQYFGPGTRLTVL.

The gene calls are TRBV9 and TRBJ1-1; tentatively, D is TRBD1 (5 bases). Trimming stripped 0 bases from V and 3 bases from J, with 15 bases between. Per germline, CDR1 SGDLS and CDR2 YYNGEE. This CDR3 has 16 residues. This chain's CDR3 is CASSVGPPGGHTEAFF. The CDR3 DNA sequence: TGTGCCAGCAGCGTAGGCCCTCCGGGGGGACACACTGAAGCTTTCTTT.

This chain links TRBV18 with TRBJ1-3; D unresolved. The ends were cut back, 2 bases at V and 4 bases at J, with 15 bases in the middle. Germline V lookup: CDR1 KGHSH, CDR2 LQKENI. CDR3 length equals 16 residues. The CDR3 region is CASSPAGTAQGNTIYF. The CDR3 DNA reads as TGTGCCAGCTCACCAGCCGGCACAGCTCAGGGAAACACCATATATTTT.

This clone showed up just a few times. The sample carries other DNA sequences with the same CDR3. The chain is built from TRBV3-1 (or the pseudogene TRBV3-2) and TRBJ1-1; D is perhaps TRBD1 (5 bases). V dropped 1 base and J dropped 2 bases, with 8 bases sitting between them. This CDR3 spans 14 amino acids. Germline CDR1 is LGHDT and CDR2 is YNNKEL (reference sequence). As DNA, the CDR3 is TGTGCCAGCAGCCAAGGGGGCACCAACACTGAAGCTTTCTTT. Amino acid sequence: CASSQGGTNTEAFF.

The sample holds a few counts of this clone. The rearrangement joins TRBV6-1 to TRBJ1-4; D gene unclear. The germline gives CDR1 MNHNS, CDR2 SASEGT. This CDR3 has 14 amino acids. Trimming cost V 2 bases and J 5 bases, with 9 bases left between them. CDR3 bases: TGTGCCAGCAGTGAAAAGGCGGGAAATGAAAAACTGTTTTTT. It specifies CASSEKAGNEKLFF.

V and J are TRBV6-1 and TRBJ1-5, with D unresolved. In germline, CDR1 is MNHNS, CDR2 SASEGT. The V gene lost 0 bases and the J gene lost 12 bases, with 9 bases spanning the gap. This CDR3 has 12 amino acids. CDR3: CASSEAGARQHF. The CDR3 DNA reads as TGTGCCAGCAGTGAAGCCGGTGCACGCCAGCATTTT.

The chain recombines TRBV5-5 with TRBJ2-5, with 7 nucleotides matching TRBD1. CDR3 length: 15 residues. V dropped 3 bases and J dropped 3; count of bases not matched to a gene: 8. CDR1 and CDR2 from the germline V gene are SGHKS and YYEKEE (reference sequence). DNA of the CDR3: TGTGCCAGCAGCTGGCCCGGGACAGAGAAAGAGACCCAGTACTTC. It codes for CASSWPGTEKETQYF.

This chain uses TRBV3-1 (or the pseudogene TRBV3-2) with TRBJ2-3; tentative D call: TRBD2 (6 bases). The CDR3 loop spans 14 amino acids. V dropped 3 bases and J dropped 0 bases, with 7 bases sitting between them. Germline values: CDR1 LGHDT, CDR2 YNNKEL (reference sequence). CDR3 sequence reads: CASSHAGSTDTQYF. The CDR3 DNA is TGTGCCAGCAGCCACGCGGGGAGCACAGATACGCAGTATTTT.

The chain combines TRBV18 with TRBJ1-5, with D possibly matching TRBD1 (5 bases). V lost 1 base, J lost 11 bases, and 12 bases lay in between. CDR1 is KGHSH, CDR2 LQKENI, per germline. There are 13 residues in the CDR3. DNA for the CDR3: TGTGCCAGCTCACCACAGGGGACGGGGGCCCAGCATTTT. Translation: CASSPQGTGAQHF.

On this clone itself: An end of the junction does not agree with germline; a read error may underlie this. V usage is TRBV7-7 and J usage is TRBJ2-1; 9 bases fit TRBD2. Germline V lookup: CDR1 SSHAT, CDR2 FNYEAQ (reference sequence). The CDR3 consists of 15 residues. The CDR3 nucleotides are TGTGCTAGCAGCCGGGCGGCGGGAGGGAACAATGAGCAGTTCTTC. It yields the protein CASSRAAGGNNEQFF.

This clone was counted a few times. The chain is built from TRBV25-1 and TRBJ1-1; a weak D match, TRBD1 (6 bases). The CDR3 has 15 residues. V was pared by 1 base and J by 3 bases, with 12 bases between. Germline V gene lookup returns CDR1 MGHDK and CDR2 SYGVNS. The CDR3 reads CASSELRGMDTEAFF. CDR3 nucleotides: TGTGCCAGCAGTGAATTAAGGGGGATGGACACTGAAGCTTTCTTT.

The DNA of the CDR3 is TGTGCCAGCAGCCAGGGCTGGAAGACTACACCTAGCACAGATACGCAGTATTTT. Translating gives CASSQGWKTTPSTDTQYF. This chain connects TRBV4-2 to TRBJ2-3; TRBD2 might be the D (5 bases). Germline V gives CDR1 LGHNA, CDR2 YNFKEQ. V lost 3 bases and J 0 bases, leaving 19 bases between the germline ends. The CDR3 length is 18 residues.

V gene TRBV12-3 or TRBV12-4 combines with J gene TRBJ1-1; TRBD1 might be the D (6 bases). The CDR3 loop spans 13 amino acids. Trimming took off 6 bases at V and 5 bases at J, with 13 bases between the two ends. As DNA, the CDR3 is TGTGCCAGCAGGGAAACAGGGTGGACTGAAGCTTTCTTT. Protein sequence: CASRETGWTEAFF.

The chain employs TRBV6-5 and TRBJ1-2, with 7 bases aligning to TRBD1. Trimming at V came to 6 bases and at J to 5 bases, leaving 12 bases not matched to a gene. Looked up from germline, CDR1 is MNHEY and CDR2 is SVGAGI. This CDR3 comprises 15 residues. The CDR3 DNA follows: TGTGCCAGCAGGGAGGGGGCCCTTTATCGGTATGGCTACACCTTC. Translation gives CASREGALYRYGYTF.